The 25 T cell receptor beta chains below come from one sample, sequenced in a study of cytotoxic CD8 clonotypes in ibrutinib-treated CLL. The protocol was immunoSEQ multiplex PCR, while the TCRdb copy is restricted to in-frame clones and leaves out a portion. The sample shows about 130,000 clones, approximately 85% of them seen only once. This material consisted of PBMCs, taken after 24 months of ibrutinib treatment. These receptors all come from a human donor with chronic lymphocytic leukemia.

This clone has just a few counts. The chain combines TRBV18 with TRBJ2-7; D is possibly TRBD1 (6 bases). CDR1 KGHSH and CDR2 LQKENI come from the germline V gene. The CDR3 is 12 amino acids. V was trimmed by 5 bases and J by 6 bases, leaving 11 bases between them. The CDR3 coding sequence is TGTGCCAGCTCAAAGGAAGGGGGCGAGCAGTACTTC. Protein sequence: CASSKEGGEQYF.

This chain joins TRBV28 and TRBJ1-5; D uncertain. The CDR3 covers 11 residues. Germline V gene sequence: CDR1 MDHEN, CDR2 SYDVKM. With 1 base removed from V and 5 bases from J, the gap between germline ends came to 0 bases. CDR3 amino acids: CASSLYQPQHF. CDR3 DNA sequence: TGTGCCAGCAGTTTATATCAGCCCCAGCATTTT.

This sequence joins TRBV5-4 and TRBJ1-5, with 8 bases aligning to TRBD1. The ends lost 4 bases at V and 3 bases at J; junction bases unmatched: 6. In germline, CDR1 is SGHNT, CDR2 YYREEE (reference sequence). The CDR3 is 15 residues long. Here the CDR3 DNA reads TGTGCCAGCAGCCAGACAGGGGTCGACAATCAGCCCCAGCATTTT. It is translated as CASSQTGVDNQPQHF.

The rearrangement joins TRBV6-6 to TRBJ1-5; weak D call: TRBD1 (5 bases). Germline loops: CDR1 MNHNY, CDR2 SVGAGI (reference sequence). The CDR3 totals 16 residues. V shed 5 bases and J shed 6 bases, with 20 bases lying between them. CDR3 in amino acids: CASSGARGFGVQPQHF. DNA for the CDR3: TGTGCCAGCAGTGGGGCCCGGGGGTTCGGGGTTCAGCCCCAGCATTTT.

V usage is TRBV5-4 and J usage is TRBJ2-1; the match to TRBD2 covers 7 bases. The trim removed 0 bases at V and 3 bases at J, leaving 3 bases unmatched. The CDR3 runs 15 residues. Per the germline V gene, CDR1 is SGHNT and CDR2 is YYREEE (reference sequence). CDR3 sequence (DNA): TGTGCCAGCAGCTTGGGTGCGGGGGACTACAATGAGCAGTTCTTC. It codes for CASSLGAGDYNEQFF.

The sample holds one count of this clone. The J gene is TRBJ2-1, the V gene TRBV5-1, with D possibly matching TRBD1 (5 bases). The CDR3 spans 14 residues. CDR1 is SGHRS and CDR2 is YFSETQ in the germline V gene. Trimming cost V 5 bases and J 9 bases, with 18 bases left between them. Written as DNA, the CDR3 is TGCGCCAGCAGTACGGGCCTGAGTGGGGCTGAGCAGTTCTTC. Amino acids: CASSTGLSGAEQFF.

This rearrangement joins TRBV27 to TRBJ1-2; D remains unclear. V was cut by 4 bases and J by 8 bases, with 17 bases left in between. The V gene's germline CDR1 is MNHEY and CDR2 SMNVEV (reference sequence). The CDR3 length is 14 residues. The CDR3: CASSYLGRLDGYTF. The CDR3 nucleotides read TGTGCCAGCAGTTATTTGGGAAGGCTGGACGGCTACACCTTC.

This chain links TRBV15 with TRBJ2-4; D is possibly TRBD1 (5 bases). Trimming took 3 bases from V and 0 from J, leaving 12 bases between them. The CDR3 covers 16 residues. Germline V gives CDR1 LNHNV, CDR2 YYDKDF (reference sequence). CDR3 residues: CATSSGKGLAKNIQYF. The CDR3 nucleotides read TGTGCCACCAGCAGTGGTAAGGGGTTAGCCAAAAACATTCAGTACTTC.

This chain links TRBV30 with TRBJ1-3; D is ambiguous. The V end was cut by 0 bases, the J end by 0 bases, with 9 bases between. The CDR3 has 15 residues. Germline lookup yields CDR1 GTSNPN and CDR2 SVGIG (reference sequence). CDR3 amino acids: CAWSVTRVSGNTIYF. For the CDR3, the DNA is TGTGCCTGGAGTGTAACCCGGGTCTCTGGAAACACCATATATTTT. The variable domain in full, with the rest retrieved from reference TRBV30 and TRBJ1-3, is SQTIHQWPATLVQPVGSPLSLECTVEGTSNPNLYWYRQAAGRGLQLLFYSVGIGQISSEVPQNLSASRPQDRQFILSSKKLLLSDSGFYLCAWSVTRVSGNTIYFGEGSWLTVV.

The chain combines TRBV30 with TRBJ1-5; D unresolved. The CDR3 has 14 amino acids. V was clipped by 4 bases and J by 7 bases, with 17 bases between them. Germline V lookup: CDR1 GTSNPN, CDR2 SVGIG (reference sequence). The CDR3 reads CAWKRSGSRQPQHF. In nucleotides, the CDR3 is TGTGCCTGGAAAAGGTCGGGGTCGAGACAGCCCCAGCATTTT.

The J gene is TRBJ2-7, the V gene TRBV18; the match to TRBD1 covers 7 bases. The CDR3 is 18 residues long. Germline V CDR1 and CDR2: KGHSH, LQKENI. Trimming cost V 1 base and J 1 base; bases outside gene matches: 13. The CDR3 bases are TGTGCCAGCTCACCACGTGCGCTAGGGGGCCGGCGTTCCTACGAGCAGTACTTC. Amino acids: CASSPRALGGRRSYEQYF. The full variable domain, rest sourced from reference TRBV18 and TRBJ2-7, is NAGVMQNPRHLVRRRGQEARLRCSPMKGHSHVYWYRQLPEEGLKFMVYLQKENIIDESGMPKERFSAEFPKEGPSILRIQQVVRGDSAAYFCASSPRALGGRRSYEQYFGPGTRLTVT.

The chain carries TRBV7-3 and TRBJ2-2; D is unclear. Looked up from germline, CDR1 is SGHTA and CDR2 is FQGTGA. Between the trimmed V and J ends, which lost 2 bases and 1 base, there was a span of 2 bases. This CDR3 is built from 13 residues. This CDR3 reads CASSLLNTGELFF. The CDR3 nucleotides read TGTGCCAGCAGCTTATTGAACACCGGGGAGCTGTTTTTT.

This chain uses TRBV28 with TRBJ2-2, with a tentative D call TRBD2 (6 bases). This CDR3 has 15 amino acids. In germline, CDR1 is MDHEN, CDR2 SYDVKM. Trimming removed 1 base from V and 6 bases from J, with 12 bases in between. In DNA form, the CDR3 reads TGTGCCAGCAGTTTATTAGGAGGGCCGGCCGGGGAGCTGTTTTTT. Protein: CASSLLGGPAGELFF.

CDR3 sequence: CASSQASGRVYEQYF. The CDR3 nucleotides are TGTGCCAGCAGTCAGGCTAGCGGGAGGGTCTACGAGCAGTACTTC. The chain couples TRBV28 to TRBJ2-7; TRBD2 matches 12 bases. J was trimmed by 3 bases and V by 5 bases; bases with no gene match: 5. The CDR3 loop spans 15 amino acids. The germline V gene has CDR1 MDHEN and CDR2 SYDVKM.

V gene TRBV18 combines with J gene TRBJ1-6; 7 nucleotides align to TRBD1. The CDR3 is made up of 15 amino acids. V lost 5 bases to trimming and J lost 4 bases; unmatched junction nucleotides: 5. The germline gives CDR1 KGHSH, CDR2 LQKENI. Here the CDR3 reads CASSSGQMYNSPLHF. For the CDR3, the DNA is TGTGCCAGCTCATCGGGACAGATGTATAATTCACCCCTCCACTTT.

The chain is built from TRBV4-3 and TRBJ1-1; D is uncertain. V lost 0 bases and J lost 2, with 13 bases in between. Per the germline V gene, CDR1 is LGHNA and CDR2 is YSLEER. The CDR3 spans 16 residues. CDR3 region: CASSQEIREINTEAFF. The CDR3 DNA sequence: TGCGCCAGCAGCCAAGAAATTAGAGAAATTAACACTGAAGCTTTCTTT.

V and J are TRBV5-1 and TRBJ1-2; D is ambiguous. V lost 4 bases, J lost 8 bases, and 21 bases lay in between. The CDR3 spans 15 residues. The germline CDR1 and CDR2 sequences are SGHRS and YFSETQ. The CDR3 DNA sequence: TGCGCCAGCAGCCCCTACTCAGATGGCCTCGACGGCTACACCTTC. Amino acids: CASSPYSDGLDGYTF. The full variable domain, with the rest looked up from reference TRBV5-1 and TRBJ1-2, is KAGVTQTPRYLIKTRGQQVTLSCSPISGHRSVSWYQQTPGQGLQFLFEYFSETQRNKGNFPGRFSGRQFSNSRSEMNVSTLELGDSALYLCASSPYSDGLDGYTFGSGTRLTVV.

The chain recombines TRBV7-2 with TRBJ1-5; no clear D. Between the trimmed V and J ends, which lost 5 bases and 2 bases, there was a span of 13 bases. CDR3 length equals 15 residues. Per the germline V gene, CDR1 is SGHTA and CDR2 is FQGNSA. The CDR3 bases are TGTGCCAGCAGCCCACCCTCAAGGGGCAATCAGCCCCAGCATTTT. It translates to CASSPPSRGNQPQHF.

This clone was seen a handful of times. The CDR3 sequence: CASSLEAGGVGQPQHF. The DNA of the CDR3 is TGTGCCAGCAGCTTAGAAGCAGGGGGCGTTGGTCAGCCCCAGCATTTT. The V and J genes are TRBV7-9 and TRBJ1-5; the match to TRBD1 covers 8 bases. The CDR3 is 16 amino acids. V shed 1 base and J 6 bases; nucleotides not matched to a gene: 8. The germline V gene has CDR1 SEHNR and CDR2 FQNEAQ (reference sequence).

V is TRBV30 and J is TRBJ1-1; tentative D call: TRBD1 (5 bases). This CDR3 is 13 amino acids long. V lost 2 bases, J lost 3 bases, and 10 bases lay in between. Germline loops: CDR1 GTSNPN, CDR2 SVGIG (reference sequence). The CDR3 DNA is TGTGCCTGGAGTTTTGGGGGAGACACTGAAGCTTTCTTT. Translating gives CAWSFGGDTEAFF.

The chain links TRBV15 to TRBJ2-3, with 13 nucleotides matching TRBD2. The V segment lost 0 bases and the J segment 6 bases; nucleotides outside the gene matches: 9. Germline values: CDR1 LNHNV, CDR2 YYDKDF (reference sequence). This CDR3 is built from 18 residues. In nucleotides, the CDR3 is TGTGCCACCAGCAGAGATGCCAGGACTAGCGGGAGTTCGGATACGCAGTATTTT. The encoded protein is CATSRDARTSGSSDTQYF.

The chain combines TRBV7-2 with TRBJ2-1; TRBD2 agrees at 9 bases. The CDR3 extends over 16 amino acids. V lost 5 bases, J lost 4 bases, and 9 bases stayed unmatched. Germline V lookup: CDR1 SGHTA, CDR2 FQGNSA. CDR3 DNA: TGTGCCAGCAGCCGAATAGCGGGAGTGGGTTACAATGAGCAGTTCTTC. This gives the protein CASSRIAGVGYNEQFF.

The rearrangement links TRBV19 to TRBJ2-7; D is unclear. Germline V lookup: CDR1 LNHDA, CDR2 SQIVND (reference sequence). V lost 1 base and J 3 bases, leaving 7 bases between the germline ends. This CDR3 comprises 13 residues. This CDR3 reads CASSIGANYEQYF. The CDR3 DNA is TGTGCCAGTAGTATAGGGGCAAACTACGAGCAGTACTTC.

The chain has TRBV28 and TRBJ1-3; no firm D call. Trimming took 6 bases from V and 2 from J, leaving 11 bases between them. Germline CDR1 reads MDHEN; CDR2 reads SYDVKM. This CDR3 contains 14 residues. The CDR3: CASSPLGPGNTIYF. The CDR3 bases are TGTGCCAGCAGCCCCCTTGGGCCTGGAAACACCATATATTTT. Looking up the rest from reference TRBV28 and TRBJ1-3 gives the full variable domain: DVKVTQSSRYLVKRTGEKVFLECVQDMDHENMFWYRQDPGLGLRLIYFSYDVKMKEKGDIPEGYSVSREKKERFSLILESASTNQTSMYLCASSPLGPGNTIYFGEGSWLTVV.

This chain joins TRBV6-6 and TRBJ1-2; TRBD1 is a possible D gene (5 bases). This CDR3 is built from 14 residues. Germline lookup yields CDR1 MNHNY and CDR2 SVGAGI (reference sequence). Trimming took 0 bases from V and 4 from J, leaving 9 bases between them. CDR3 nucleotide sequence: TGTGCCAGCAGTTACTCCAGGGACCTCTATGGCTACACCTTC. This sequence encodes CASSYSRDLYGYTF.